These T cell receptor beta chains were read from a single sample in a study of shared clonotypes between healthy human individuals. Using immunoSEQ multiplex PCR, the repertoire was profiled, and TCRdb retains in-frame clones only, with some absent. Of hundreds of thousands of clones listed, 92% are singletons. Source material: naive CD8+ T cells sorted from blood. All receptors derive from a man aged 25 to 40 in good health. CDR3s include the opening cysteine and the closing phenylalanine or tryptophan. The D gene is left open where the match is weak. Size is omitted from some rows. Given values are once, few, many or a class for expanded clones.

CDR3 DNA,CDR3 protein,clone size,J gene,V gene,D gene
TGTGCCAGCAGCTTAGGTCAGCGAGACAATGAGCAGTTCTTC,CASSLGQRDNEQFF,NA,TRBJ2-1,TRBV11-2,NA
TGTGCCAGCCCCGGTATTCTAGCTGCGGGCACAGATACGCAGTATTTT,CASPGILAAGTDTQYF,NA,TRBJ2-3,TRBV7-9,NA
TGTGCCAGCGGTGACTTGGGCTCTCGGCTAGCGGGAGTCTGGGGCACAGATACGCAGTATTTT,CASGDLGSRLAGVWGTDTQYF,NA,TRBJ2-3,TRBV27,TRBD2
TGTGCCTGGACTAGCAGCTACAATGAGCAGTTCTTC,CAWTSSYNEQFF,NA,TRBJ2-1,TRBV30,NA
TGCAGCGTTGGGACTAGCGGGAGCCCATTTTTCCCGAATGAGCAGTTCTTC,CSVGTSGSPFFPNEQFF,NA,TRBJ2-1,TRBV29-1,TRBD2
TGTGCTAGTGGTTTGGCCGGTTGGGGGACGGGAGCCCTCTCCGAGCAGTACTTC,CASGLAGWGTGALSEQYF,NA,TRBJ2-7,TRBV12-5,NA
TGTGCCAGCAGCTTATATAGCGGGATTCACAATGAGCAGTTCTTC,CASSLYSGIHNEQFF,once,TRBJ2-1,TRBV5-5,TRBD2
TGCGCCAGCAGCCAAAGCGGGAGGGGGGTCTACGAGCAGTACTTC,CASSQSGRGVYEQYF,NA,TRBJ2-7,TRBV4-3,TRBD2
TGTGCCAGCAGTGAGGGGCGGGGAGAGTTCAATCAGCCCCAGCATTTT,CASSEGRGEFNQPQHF,NA,TRBJ1-5,TRBV6-1,NA
TGCAGCTTTTTCTCGAGAGAGGGAAACATTCAGTACTTC,CSFFSREGNIQYF,NA,TRBJ2-4,TRBV29-1,NA
TGTGCCAGCAGCTTATTAGCGGTAGGTAACACAGATACGCAGTATTTT,CASSLLAVGNTDTQYF,NA,TRBJ2-3,TRBV13,NA
TGTGCCAGCAGACCCCCTGGGGCCGGGACTAGGAACACCGGGGAGCTGTTTTTT,CASRPPGAGTRNTGELFF,NA,TRBJ2-2,TRBV7-9,TRBD2
TGTGCCAGCAGCTTAGGTGGTAGATGGGGACCCCTATTC,CASSLGGRWGPLF,NA,TRBJ2-7,TRBV11-2,NA
TGTGCCAGCAGCCCGAGCGGGAGCGATTACGAGCAGTACTTC,CASSPSGSDYEQYF,NA,TRBJ2-7,TRBV5-8,TRBD2
TGTGCCAGCAGCGAAGGGGCGGGAGGGCCGAGCGGGGAGCTGTTTTTT,CASSEGAGGPSGELFF,NA,TRBJ2-2,TRBV11-3,TRBD2
TGTGCCAGCAGTTTAATGCGGGAGGGGTACAATGAGCAGTTCTTC,CASSLMREGYNEQFF,NA,TRBJ2-1,TRBV27,TRBD2
TGTGCCAGCAGCGTAGATAAAGGGGGGCTGGGCACCGGGGAGCTGTTTTTT,CASSVDKGGLGTGELFF,NA,TRBJ2-2,TRBV9,NA
TGCGCCAGCAGTCACCTAGGGGCTGGGGCCACCCCTTACAATGAGCAGTTCTTC,CASSHLGAGATPYNEQFF,NA,TRBJ2-1,TRBV10-2,NA
TGTGCCAGCAGCTTTACCTCGGGCCCCGAAGAGACCCAGTACTTC,CASSFTSGPEETQYF,NA,TRBJ2-5,TRBV7-9,NA
TGTGCCAGCAGCCCAACGACGTTCAGGGCGGAGTACTTC,CASSPTTFRAEYF,NA,TRBJ2-7,TRBV7-8,NA
TGTGCCAGCAGCTTAGGAGGCCGCGGTAGAACCTTC,CASSLGGRGRTF,NA,TRBJ1-2,TRBV7-9,NA
TGTGCCAGCAGCTTAGTCGGAGACGATTTCTACGAGCAGTACTTC,CASSLVGDDFYEQYF,NA,TRBJ2-7,TRBV11-2,NA
TGTGCCAGCAGCTCTTTCACAAGCTCCTACGAGCAGTACTTC,CASSSFTSSYEQYF,NA,TRBJ2-7,TRBV13,NA
TGTGCCAGCAGTTACTCAGGATTAGACTACGAGCAGTACTTC,CASSYSGLDYEQYF,NA,TRBJ2-7,TRBV6-5,NA
TGTGCCAGCAGCTTCCGGGGGCCGGAGACCCAGTACTTC,CASSFRGPETQYF,NA,TRBJ2-5,TRBV7-9,NA
TGTGCCAGCAGCCCACGTCAGGGGGATGTAAGGGACACCATATATTTT,CASSPRQGDVRDTIYF,NA,TRBJ1-3,TRBV7-9,TRBD1
TGTGCCAGTAGTGCCGGAACCTTTGAGCAGTACTTC,CASSAGTFEQYF,NA,TRBJ2-7,TRBV19,NA
TGCGCCAGCAGTGACGATGAGGGGTTAGGTAATCAGCCCCAGCATTTT,CASSDDEGLGNQPQHF,NA,TRBJ1-5,TRBV10-2,NA
TGTGCCAGCAGTTTTGGAGCGGGAGCCCACGAGCAGTACTTC,CASSFGAGAHEQYF,few,TRBJ2-7,TRBV28,TRBD2
TGTGCCAGTAGAAAGTATCCGGGACTAGCGGGAGAAACAGATACGCAGTATTTT,CASRKYPGLAGETDTQYF,NA,TRBJ2-3,TRBV19,TRBD2
TGTGCCAGCAAACCTACACCGTCTTACGAGCAGTACTTC,CASKPTPSYEQYF,NA,TRBJ2-7,TRBV28,NA
TGTGCCAGCAGCCCGGGGTCTAGCACAGATACGCAGTATTTT,CASSPGSSTDTQYF,NA,TRBJ2-3,TRBV27,NA
TGTGCCAGCAGTTACCTGGCGGGGGACACAGATACGCAGTATTTT,CASSYLAGDTDTQYF,NA,TRBJ2-3,TRBV6-5,TRBD2
TGTGCCAGCAAAATAGCGGGAGGGTCCTACGAGCAGTACTTC,CASKIAGGSYEQYF,NA,TRBJ2-7,TRBV27,TRBD2
TGTGCCAGCAGTGGGAGGGAGAGCGATAACGAGCAGTACTTC,CASSGRESDNEQYF,NA,TRBJ2-7,TRBV2,NA
TGTGCCAGCAGCTTGGCCCTGGGCTACGAGCAGTACTTC,CASSLALGYEQYF,NA,TRBJ2-7,TRBV5-5,NA
TGTGCCAGCAGTCGTACAGTCTACACCGGGGAGCTGTTTTTT,CASSRTVYTGELFF,NA,TRBJ2-2,TRBV6-5,NA
TGTGCCAGCAGATCTCAGGGGGATGTTGTAGCTTTCTTT,CASRSQGDVVAFF,NA,TRBJ1-1,TRBV6-1,TRBD1
TGCGCCAGCTCGGATTCCTCCAAGGGGTACGAGCAGTACTTC,CASSDSSKGYEQYF,NA,TRBJ2-7,TRBV4-3,NA
TGTGCCAGCAGTTTGGGGGCATTTGCCGGGGAGCTGTTTTTT,CASSLGAFAGELFF,NA,TRBJ2-2,TRBV28,NA
TGTGCCAGCAGTGAATCTTCGGCCCGGATGAACACTGAAGCTTTCTTT,CASSESSARMNTEAFF,NA,TRBJ1-1,TRBV2,NA
TGTGCCGTCGAGGGACTAGCGGGCCATAGCTCCTACAATGAGCAGTTCTTC,CAVEGLAGHSSYNEQFF,NA,TRBJ2-1,TRBV25-1,TRBD2
TGTGCCAGCAGTTTCTTTGCTAGCGGGGACAATGAGCAGTTCTTC,CASSFFASGDNEQFF,NA,TRBJ2-1,TRBV27,TRBD2
TGTGCCATCAGTGAGTCGTCAGGGGAGGGCTACGAGCAGTACTTC,CAISESSGEGYEQYF,NA,TRBJ2-7,TRBV10-3,NA
TGTGCCAGCAGTTTACAGAACCAGGTCACGGGGGTACTAGCGAATATCTTC,CASSLQNQVTGVLANIF,NA,TRBJ2-1,TRBV28,TRBD2
TGTGCCAGCAGCGTAGGAGGAGATACGCAGTATTTT,CASSVGGDTQYF,NA,TRBJ2-3,TRBV9,NA
TGTGCCAGCAGCGTTGGGCGTCAGACCGGGGAGCTGTTTTTT,CASSVGRQTGELFF,NA,TRBJ2-2,TRBV9,NA
TGTGCCAGCAGCTCGTTGAGCGGGGCCAACGTCCTGACTTTC,CASSSLSGANVLTF,NA,TRBJ2-6,TRBV7-9,NA
TGTGCCAGCTCACGAGGGAGTCAGCCCCAGCATTTT,CASSRGSQPQHF,NA,TRBJ1-5,TRBV27,NA
TGTGCCAGCAGTGACGGCTCCTACGAGCAGTACTTC,CASSDGSYEQYF,NA,TRBJ2-7,TRBV28,NA
TGTGCCAGCAGCCCGAAGACAGTACAAGAGACCCAGTACTTC,CASSPKTVQETQYF,NA,TRBJ2-5,TRBV7-9,NA
TGCGCCAGCAGCCAAGAGGGGACCGGACAGGCCTACGAGCAGTACTTC,CASSQEGTGQAYEQYF,NA,TRBJ2-7,TRBV4-1,TRBD1
TGTGCCAGCAGTTCGGCTAACCTCAATGAGCAGTTCTTC,CASSSANLNEQFF,NA,TRBJ2-1,TRBV27,NA
TGTGCCAGCAGTTATAGCGGGGTTTGGGGCAATGAGCAGTTCTTC,CASSYSGVWGNEQFF,NA,TRBJ2-1,TRBV28,TRBD2
TGTGCCAGCAGCCCCTCGGCAGGGTATGGCGAGCAGTACTTC,CASSPSAGYGEQYF,NA,TRBJ2-7,TRBV9,NA
TGTGCCAGCAGCTTGGTGGGCGTCCTAGCGGGGATCGGTGGGACAGATACGCAGTATTTT,CASSLVGVLAGIGGTDTQYF,NA,TRBJ2-3,TRBV5-4,TRBD2
TGTGCCAGCAGCTTAGAAGGGTTACGAAACACCGGGGAGCTGTTTTTT,CASSLEGLRNTGELFF,NA,TRBJ2-2,TRBV11-2,NA
TGTGCCAGCAGATATACAGAGAGCTCCTACAATGAGCAGTTCTTC,CASRYTESSYNEQFF,NA,TRBJ2-1,TRBV7-9,NA